This T cell receptor (beta chain) was captured by sequencing in a study of Tregs in tolerant kidney transplant recipients. The ends lost 2 bases at V and 2 bases at J; junction bases unmatched: 3. Germline CDR1 reads SGHKS; CDR2 reads YYEKEE (reference sequence). The CDR3 has 14 residues. Produced via immunoSEQ multiplex PCR; TCRdb's table is partial and in-frame only. The sample holds approximately 52,000 clones. About this clone: The DNA ends 3 residues before the CDR3 does, and the rest of the CDR3 is filled in from the germline J gene.

Specimen: CD4+ T cells from blood, collected before the transplant. This chain connects TRBV5-5 to TRBJ1-1, with 7 bases aligning to TRBD1. The source of this sequence is a human donor who received a combined kidney and bone marrow transplant. CDR3 loop: CASSFDRVNTEAFF. CDR3 DNA, as far as it was read: TGTGCCAGCAGCTTTGACAGGGTAAACACTGAA.